This is a list of T cell receptor beta chains from one sample in a study of blood T cell repertoires in COVID-19. Only in-frame clones appear in the TCRdb table, and some are missing; sequencing was by immunoSEQ multiplex PCR. Here the sample spans approximately 270,000 clones, 88% being singletons. The sequenced material came from peripheral blood. These receptor sequences come from a woman in her 30s with COVID-19, enrolled during active disease. CDR3s include the opening cysteine and the closing phenylalanine or tryptophan. The order of the fields is J gene, D gene, V gene, clone size, CDR3 DNA, CDR3 protein. The D gene is left open where the match is weak. Size is omitted from some rows. Given values are once, few, many or a class for expanded clones.

J: TRBJ2-7; D: -; V: TRBV3-1/TRBV3-2; size: -; DNA: TGTGCCAGCAGCCCCCATGAACAGGACGAGCAGTACTTC; CDR3: CASSPHEQDEQYF
J: TRBJ2-7; D: -; V: TRBV11-2; size: few; DNA: TGTGCCAGCAGCTTAGATCTCAGTCAGCGCGAGCAGTACTTC; CDR3: CASSLDLSQREQYF
J: TRBJ1-5; D: -; V: TRBV5-1; size: once; DNA: TGCGCCAGCAGCTTGGATCCCCGCAGGACTGGGCAGCCCCAGCATTTT; CDR3: CASSLDPRRTGQPQHF
J: TRBJ1-2; D: -; V: TRBV28; size: -; DNA: TGTGCCAGCTGGAAGGAGTATGGCTACACCTTC; CDR3: CASWKEYGYTF
J: TRBJ1-4; D: TRBD1; V: TRBV6-1; size: -; DNA: TGTGCCAGCAGTGAAGACAGGGGGAGGGGTGAAAAACTGTTTTTT; CDR3: CASSEDRGRGEKLFF
J: TRBJ2-3; D: TRBD1; V: TRBV7-2; size: -; DNA: TGTGCCAGCAGCCCCCGGCGACAGGGGCGGACAGATACGCAGTATTTT; CDR3: CASSPRRQGRTDTQYF
J: TRBJ2-5; D: TRBD2; V: TRBV30; size: -; DNA: TGTGCCTGGAGTGGGCTAGCGGGGTTCTTGGAGACCCAGTACTTC; CDR3: CAWSGLAGFLETQYF
J: TRBJ2-5; D: TRBD2; V: TRBV5-8; size: -; DNA: TGTGCCAGCAGCTTGGCGACCCGGGGGGGAGAGACCCAGTACTTC; CDR3: CASSLATRGGETQYF
J: TRBJ1-5; D: TRBD1; V: TRBV27; size: -; DNA: TGTGCCAGCAGTCTGGGGACAGGGTACGGAGGCAATCAGCCCCAGCATTTT; CDR3: CASSLGTGYGGNQPQHF
J: TRBJ1-1; D: TRBD1; V: TRBV3-1/TRBV3-2; size: -; DNA: TGTGCCAGCAGCCGACTCGGACAGGGTCGTGGAGCTTTCTTT; CDR3: CASSRLGQGRGAFF
J: TRBJ2-1; D: TRBD2; V: TRBV5-4; size: -; DNA: TGTGCCAGCAGCCCCGACCCCGGGACTAGCGGGAGTTATGAGCAGTTCTTC; CDR3: CASSPDPGTSGSYEQFF
J: TRBJ1-2; D: TRBD1; V: TRBV24-1; size: -; DNA: TGTGCCACCAGTACTTGGACAGGGGGCATATGGGGCTACACCTTC; CDR3: CATSTWTGGIWGYTF
J: TRBJ2-3; D: TRBD2; V: TRBV13; size: once; DNA: TGTGCCAGCAGCTCATCCCCTAGCGGGAGGACAGATACGCAGTATTTT; CDR3: CASSSSPSGRTDTQYF